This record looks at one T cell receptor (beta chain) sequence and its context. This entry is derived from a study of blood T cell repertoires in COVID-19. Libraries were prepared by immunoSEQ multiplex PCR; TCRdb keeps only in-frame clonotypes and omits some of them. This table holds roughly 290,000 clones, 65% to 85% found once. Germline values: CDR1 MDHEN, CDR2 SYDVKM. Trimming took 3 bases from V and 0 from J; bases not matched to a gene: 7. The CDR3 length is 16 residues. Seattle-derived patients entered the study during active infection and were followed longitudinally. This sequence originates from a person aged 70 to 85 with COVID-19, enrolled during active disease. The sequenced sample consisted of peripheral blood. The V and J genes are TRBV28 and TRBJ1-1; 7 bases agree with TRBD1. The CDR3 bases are TGTGCCAGCAGTTTTGGGACAGCCCTTTTGAACACTGAAGCTTTCTTT. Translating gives CASSFGTALLNTEAFF.